This entry lists 5 T cell receptor beta chains sequenced from one sample in a study of cytomegalovirus exposure and HLA in healthy donors (dated by TCRdb to 2015 to 2018). Libraries were constructed by the immunoSEQ multiplex PCR assay. For the multiplex PCR, a mixture combining 60 forward primers for TCR Vbeta segments and 13 reverse primers for TCR Jbeta segments was used. The immuneACCESS repertoire file appears here via TCRdb, limited to in-frame rearrangements. These files lack a portion of the clones; in checked studies, under half of the deficit traces to unresolved V genes, and the cause of the others is not known. Present in this sample are 120,000 to 150,000 clones, approximately 79% of which were seen just once. Approximately 1.1% of the sample rests with the top ten. Sequencing was performed on PBMCs. The origin of the receptors is a female donor in good health and CMV-seronegative.

V usage is TRBV2 and J usage is TRBJ2-7, with no clear D. This CDR3 comprises 16 residues. Germline values: CDR1 SNHLY, CDR2 FYNNEI. V was pared by 3 bases and J by 9 bases, with 24 bases between. The CDR3 DNA reads TGTGCCAGCAGTGACTCGAGTATCGCCCTAGAGTTCGGGCAGTACTTC. This sequence encodes CASSDSSIALEFGQYF.

This clone was counted a single time. The CDR3 loop reads CASSQEVRGRANEKLFF. In nucleotides, the CDR3 is TGTGCCAGCAGCCAAGAGGTAAGGGGGCGCGCTAATGAAAAACTGTTTTTT. V and J are TRBV14 and TRBJ1-4; the match to TRBD1 covers 7 bases. This CDR3 is 17 amino acids long. The V and J ends lost 0 bases and 3 bases, in that order; junction bases with no gene match: 7. Per the germline V gene, CDR1 is SGHDN and CDR2 is FVKESK.

The rearrangement joins TRBV27 to TRBJ2-7, with TRBD1 matching 8 bases. Unmatched junction bases numbered 4, after V lost 3 bases and J lost 0 bases. The CDR3 spans 15 residues. CDR1 and CDR2 (germline): MNHEY, SMNVEV (reference sequence). DNA for the CDR3: TGTGCCAGCAGTTTCCAGGGACAGGCCTCCTACGAGCAGTACTTC. Encoded protein: CASSFQGQASYEQYF.

The chain has TRBV7-8 and TRBJ1-2; TRBD1 might be the D (5 bases). Looked up from germline, CDR1 is SGHVS and CDR2 is FQNEAQ. With 5 bases removed from V and 7 bases from J, the gap between germline ends came to 23 bases. The CDR3 sequence is 16 residues long. For the CDR3, the DNA is TGTGCCAGCAGCCTCCAAGGGGCAGCGCTGCTATCTGGCTACACCTTC. This gives the protein CASSLQGAALLSGYTF.

The V and J genes are TRBV6-5 and TRBJ2-7; D is undetermined. Trimming cost V 6 bases and J 3 bases, with 12 bases left between them. This CDR3 contains 13 residues. Germline lookup yields CDR1 MNHEY and CDR2 SVGAGI. CDR3 coding DNA: TGTGCCAGCAGCCCCACGAGGTTCTACGAGCAGTACTTC. Translation: CASSPTRFYEQYF.